The 21 T cell receptor beta chains below all came from one sample that was sequenced in a study of blood T cell repertoires in COVID-19. Generated by immunoSEQ multiplex PCR, the TCRdb table keeps only in-frame clones and is missing some. The sample comprises tens of thousands of clones, approximately 80% of which are singletons, and 10% to 15% rests with the top ten. Input material: peripheral blood. These receptors were taken from a woman older than 75 with acute or convalescent COVID-19.

A word on this clone: The identical CDR3 is also encoded by other nucleotide sequences in the sample. The chain is built from TRBV11-2 and TRBJ1-1; D perhaps matches TRBD1 (5 bases). CDR3 length equals 13 residues. The V end was cut by 2 bases, the J end by 2 bases, with 6 bases between. Germline loops: CDR1 SGHAT, CDR2 FQNNGV. Here the CDR3 DNA reads TGTGCCAGCAGCTTACAGGGAAACACTGAAGCTTTCTTT. Its translation: CASSLQGNTEAFF.

The genes are TRBV3-1 (or the pseudogene TRBV3-2) and TRBJ1-1, with D uncertain. Germline CDR1 LGHDT, CDR2 YNNKEL (reference sequence). The CDR3 loop spans 13 amino acids. Trimming shortened V by 5 bases and J by 6 bases, and 13 bases separated the two germline ends. This CDR3 reads CASSERSRAEAFF. The CDR3 DNA reads TGTGCCAGCAGCGAACGTTCCCGGGCTGAAGCTTTCTTT.

The CDR3 here is CASSLTRDRVYSYEQYF. CDR3 sequence (DNA): TGTGCCAGCAGCTTAACGCGGGACAGGGTCTACTCCTACGAGCAGTACTTC. V gene TRBV7-8 combines with J gene TRBJ2-7, with TRBD1 matching over 9 bases. This CDR3 spans 17 amino acids. Germline assignment: CDR1 SGHVS and CDR2 FQNEAQ. V dropped 2 bases and J dropped 0; count of bases not matched to a gene: 8.

This clone was recorded once. The chain combines TRBV5-4 with TRBJ2-7; D might be TRBD1 (5 bases). The V gene's germline CDR1 is SGHNT and CDR2 YYREEE (reference sequence). The V and J ends lost 0 bases and 2 bases respectively, with 6 bases between them. The CDR3 runs to 13 residues. CDR3 protein: CASSLDRTYEQYF. The CDR3 coding sequence is TGTGCCAGCAGCTTGGACAGGACCTACGAGCAGTACTTC.

The rearrangement joins TRBV29-1 to TRBJ1-1; TRBD1 matches at 8 bases. V was clipped by 5 bases and J by 5 bases; unmatched bases: 7. The V gene's germline CDR1 is SQVTM and CDR2 ANQGSEA. The CDR3 runs 13 residues. CDR3: CSVRSGGSTEAFF. As DNA, the CDR3 is TGCAGCGTTCGGTCAGGGGGCAGTACTGAAGCTTTCTTT.

The chain employs TRBV10-3 and TRBJ1-1; 8 positions match TRBD1. The V and J ends lost 6 bases and 2 bases, in that order; junction bases with no gene match: 8. This CDR3 has 15 amino acids. The germline gives CDR1 ENHRY, CDR2 SYGVKD. The CDR3 DNA is TGTGCCATCAGCCGTCAGGGGGCCCATAACACTGAAGCTTTCTTT. This sequence encodes CAISRQGAHNTEAFF.

The V call is TRBV19, the J call TRBJ1-2; 10 nucleotides match TRBD1. The ends lost 4 bases at V and 6 bases at J; junction bases unmatched: 2. The germline CDR1 and CDR2 sequences are LNHDA and SQIVND (reference sequence). The CDR3 spans 13 residues. For the CDR3, the DNA is TGTGCCAGTAGTAGACAGGGGGCGAATGGCTACACCTTC. It is translated as CASSRQGANGYTF. Drawing the rest from reference TRBV19 and TRBJ1-2, the complete variable domain is DGGITQSPKYLFRKEGQNVTLSCEQNLNHDAMYWYRQDPGQGLRLIYYSQIVNDFQKGDIAEGYSVSREKKESFPLTVTSAQKNPTAFYLCASSRQGANGYTFGSGTRLTVV.

The chain carries TRBV29-1 and TRBJ1-5; D gene uncertain. CDR1 is SQVTM and CDR2 is ANQGSEA in the germline V gene. The V end lost 6 bases, the J end lost 7 bases, and 19 bases lay between the germline ends. The CDR3 is made up of 14 amino acids. This CDR3 is CSVLEGGPGQPQHF. The CDR3 DNA sequence: TGCAGCGTCCTAGAGGGAGGGCCGGGGCAGCCCCAGCATTTT.

V is TRBV11-2 and J is TRBJ1-1, with TRBD1 identical over 8 bases. This CDR3 region has 14 residues. Germline V lookup: CDR1 SGHAT, CDR2 FQNNGV. With V trimmed by 5 bases and J by 4 bases, 6 bases remained unmatched. CDR3 region: CASSPNRGGTEAFF. CDR3 nucleotides: TGTGCCAGCAGCCCAAACAGGGGGGGCACTGAAGCTTTCTTT.

The genes are TRBV5-1 and TRBJ1-2; 8 bases align to TRBD1. Germline V gene lookup returns CDR1 SGHRS and CDR2 YFSETQ. V dropped 5 bases and J dropped 4; count of bases not matched to a gene: 4. The CDR3 is 13 amino acids. The CDR3 bases are TGCGCCAGCAGGGAAACAGGGGGCTATGGCTACACCTTC. Translation gives CASRETGGYGYTF. The full variable domain, in which reference TRBV5-1 and TRBJ1-2 provide the parts outside the CDR3, is KAGVTQTPRYLIKTRGQQVTLSCSPISGHRSVSWYQQTPGQGLQFLFEYFSETQRNKGNFPGRFSGRQFSNSRSEMNVSTLELGDSALYLCASRETGGYGYTFGSGTRLTVV.

The J gene is TRBJ1-6, the V gene TRBV14, with 7 nucleotides matching TRBD1. This CDR3 comprises 13 residues. After removal of 5 bases from V and 11 bases from J, the junction contained 6 bases not matched to a gene. Germline V gives CDR1 SGHDN, CDR2 FVKESK. The CDR3 here is CASSVQGHPPLHF. DNA of the CDR3: TGTGCCAGCAGCGTACAGGGGCATCCACCCCTCCACTTT.

V and J are TRBV12-5 and TRBJ2-2; TRBD1 matches 10 bases. Trimming at V came to 6 bases and at J to 6 bases, leaving 10 bases not matched to a gene. The CDR3 length is 16 residues. Germline loops: CDR1 LGHNT, CDR2 FRNRAP. The CDR3 DNA follows: TGTGCTAGTGGCCGTGGGACGGGACAGGGGCCCGGGGAGCTGTTTTTT. It encodes CASGRGTGQGPGELFF. The entire variable domain, with the rest obtained from reference TRBV12-5 and TRBJ2-2, is as follows: DARVTQTPRHKVTEMGQEVTMRCQPILGHNTVFWYRQTMMQGLELLAYFRNRAPLDDSGMPKDRFSAEMPDATLATLKIQPSEPRDSAVYFCASGRGTGQGPGELFFGEGSRLTVL.

The CDR3 coding sequence is TGTGCCAGCAGCTTAGGCGGACAGGGGGCTCGCTATGGCTACACCTTC. Amino acid sequence: CASSLGGQGARYGYTF. The rearrangement joins TRBV7-9 to TRBJ1-2; TRBD1 agrees at 11 bases. Unmatched junction bases numbered 5, after V lost 1 base and J lost 4 bases. Germline V gives CDR1 SEHNR, CDR2 FQNEAQ (reference sequence). The CDR3 has 16 residues.

The chain carries TRBV4-1 and TRBJ2-4; D is undetermined. The CDR3 is made up of 14 amino acids. Germline values: CDR1 MGHRA, CDR2 YSYEKL. The ends were cut back, 4 bases at V and 0 bases at J, with 7 bases in the middle. The CDR3 coding sequence is TGCGCCAGCAGCCCCCGAGGAGCCAAAAACATTCAGTACTTC. This gives the protein CASSPRGAKNIQYF.

This clone was detected once. The chain's CDR3 is CASTSPGTNYGYTF. For the CDR3, the DNA is TGTGCCAGCACCTCACCGGGGACTAACTATGGCTACACCTTC. The chain joins TRBV11-2 to TRBJ1-2; the D is unclear. CDR1 SGHAT and CDR2 FQNNGV come from the germline V gene. The CDR3 consists of 14 residues. Trimming shortened V by 7 bases and J by 0 bases, and 12 bases separated the two germline ends.

The chain employs TRBV27 and TRBJ1-6, with 8 positions matching TRBD1. The V gene's germline CDR1 is MNHEY and CDR2 SMNVEV (reference sequence). CDR3 length equals 15 residues. The V segment lost 5 bases and the J segment 6 bases; nucleotides outside the gene matches: 6. The DNA for the CDR3 is TGTGCCAGCAGTCTCGGGACAGGAACTAATTCACCCCTCCACTTT. It codes for CASSLGTGTNSPLHF.

The V gene is TRBV14, the J gene TRBJ1-6; TRBD1 matches 9 bases. The CDR3 runs to 16 residues. The V segment lost 4 bases and the J segment 10 bases; nucleotides outside the gene matches: 11. Germline loops: CDR1 SGHDN, CDR2 FVKESK. In DNA form, the CDR3 reads TGTGCCAGCAGCCCCCCCCGCCGGGACAGGGCATCACCCCTCCACTTT. This codes for CASSPPRRDRASPLHF.

The count of this clone is one. J is TRBJ2-1 and V is TRBV7-3, with TRBD2 matching over 9 bases. The germline V gene encodes CDR1 SGHTA and CDR2 FQGTGA. The CDR3 has 18 residues. V was pared by 1 base and J by 3 bases, with 10 bases of the junction left unmatched. The CDR3 sequence is CASSLKALAGNFYNEQFF. The DNA for the CDR3 is TGTGCCAGCAGCTTAAAGGCACTAGCGGGTAACTTCTACAATGAGCAGTTCTTC.

A single count supports this clone. The rearrangement joins TRBV7-6 to TRBJ2-3; 10 bases map to TRBD2. The V and J ends lost 3 bases and 2 bases, in that order; junction bases with no gene match: 14. The germline gives CDR1 SGHVS, CDR2 FNYEAQ. The CDR3 has 19 residues. The CDR3 sequence: CASSFLERGGYFSTDTQYF. DNA for the CDR3: TGTGCCAGCAGCTTTTTGGAGCGGGGGGGCTATTTTTCCACAGATACGCAGTATTTT.

This clone appeared a single time. The J gene is TRBJ2-7, the V gene TRBV11-3; the match to TRBD1 covers 9 bases. The CDR3 totals 12 residues. With 6 bases clipped from V and 6 bases from J, the junction kept 3 bases outside the gene matches. Germline V lookup: CDR1 SGHNT, CDR2 YENEEA. Here the CDR3 DNA reads TGTGCCAGCAGGGACAGGGGAAGCGAGCAGTACTTC. Its protein product is CASRDRGSEQYF. Combining the CDR3 with reference TRBV11-3 and TRBJ2-7 gives the whole variable domain EAGVVQSPRYKIIEKKQPVAFWCNPISGHNTLYWYLQNLGQGPELLIRYENEEAVDDSQLPKDRFSAERLKGVDSTLKIQPAELGDSAVYLCASRDRGSEQYFGPGTRLTVT.

This chain uses TRBV2 with TRBJ2-4; 11 nucleotides agree with TRBD2. Germline CDR1 SNHLY, CDR2 FYNNEI. The CDR3 covers 17 residues. Trimming took 5 bases from V and 0 from J; bases not matched to a gene: 6. The DNA for the CDR3 is TGTGCCAGCAGTTCGCTAGCGGGGGGCATAGCCAAAAACATTCAGTACTTC. Translated, it gives CASSSLAGGIAKNIQYF. The entire variable domain, with the rest obtained from reference TRBV2 and TRBJ2-4, is as follows: EPEVTQTPSHQVTQMGQEVILRCVPISNHLYFYWYRQILGQKVEFLVSFYNNEISEKSEIFDDQFSVERPDGSNFTLKIRSTKLEDSAMYFCASSSLAGGIAKNIQYFGAGTRLSVL.